The 10 T cell receptor beta chains given below trace back to one sample, sequenced in a study of neurological immune-mediated disorders. TCRdb re-called the 5' RACE reads with MiXCR, one entry per CDR3 protein. The sample yields approximately 59,000 distinct CDR3 sequences, roughly 4.9% seen once. The sequenced sample consisted of PBMCs. These receptors all stem from a human donor with multiple sclerosis. The donor label of this sample is uncertain.

This clonotype has a count of ten or more. V usage is TRBV20-1 and J usage is TRBJ2-1, with 12 bases aligning to TRBD2. From germline, CDR1 is DFQATT and CDR2 SNEGSKA (reference sequence). J was trimmed by 7 bases and V by 3 bases; bases with no gene match: 13. The CDR3 consists of 17 residues. CDR3 loop: CSASLAGGRVSGNEQFF. The DNA of the CDR3 is TGCAGTGCTAGCCTAGCGGGGGGGAGAGTGAGTGGAAATGAGCAGTTCTTC.

This clonotype was seen repeatedly, ten times or more. The CDR3 DNA reads TGTGCCAGCAGGAGGGGTAGGAGCACAGATACGCAGTATTTT. Residues: CASRRGRSTDTQYF. This chain links TRBV5-4 with TRBJ2-3; D might be TRBD1 or TRBD2, each matching 5 bases. With 5 bases removed from V and 0 bases from J, the gap between germline ends came to 10 bases. This CDR3 spans 14 amino acids. The germline V gene has CDR1 SGHNT and CDR2 YYREEE (reference sequence).

This clonotype was counted at least ten times. The CDR3 nucleotides read TGCAGTGCCCTACAGGGCGACGAGCAGTACTTC. It encodes CSALQGDEQYF. The J gene is TRBJ2-7, the V gene TRBV20-1, with a possible D match to TRBD1 (6 bases). V shed 6 bases and J shed 5 bases, with 11 bases lying between them. The CDR3 is made up of 11 amino acids. The germline CDR1 and CDR2 sequences are DFQATT and SNEGSKA (reference sequence).

This clonotype was observed at least ten times. The chain recombines TRBV10-2 with TRBJ1-6; D might be TRBD1 (5 bases). The germline V and J ends were trimmed by 1 base and 6 bases, with 10 bases remaining between them. This CDR3 is 15 amino acids long. Germline lookup yields CDR1 WSHSY and CDR2 SAAADI. The CDR3 region has the DNA TGCGCCAGCAGTGAGTTGAGGGACCTTAATTCACCCCTCCACTTT. It specifies CASSELRDLNSPLHF.

This clonotype was seen many times. The J gene is TRBJ1-1, the V gene TRBV29-1; 10 nucleotides align to TRBD1. The CDR3 spans 13 residues. Germline CDR1 reads SQVTM; CDR2 reads ANQGSEA. V gave up 8 bases and J gave up 2 bases; unmatched junction bases: 5. The CDR3 loop is CSSGDRGNTEAFF. CDR3 nucleotides: TGCAGCTCCGGGGACAGGGGAAACACTGAAGCTTTCTTT.

This clonotype was recorded a few times. This chain links TRBV18 with TRBJ2-7; tentatively, D is TRBD1 or TRBD2 (6 bases each). V lost 3 bases to trimming and J lost 5 bases, with 8 bases between them. CDR1 KGHSH and CDR2 LQKENI come from the germline V gene. The CDR3 has 12 residues. The CDR3 DNA follows: TGTGCCAGCTCACCGAGGGGGGACGAGCAGTACTTC. It specifies CASSPRGDEQYF.

The sample holds many counts of this clonotype. This chain links TRBV5-1 with TRBJ1-4, with TRBD1 matching 7 bases. This CDR3 contains 15 residues. Germline CDR1 is SGHRS and CDR2 is YFSETQ. After removal of 4 bases from V and 5 bases from J, the junction contained 8 bases not matched to a gene. CDR3 in DNA: TGCGCCAGCAGCAAAGGGACAGCCCTAAATGAAAAACTGTTTTTT. Amino acids: CASSKGTALNEKLFF.

In this sample, this clonotype turned up many times. The rearrangement links TRBV5-8 to TRBJ1-1; no definite D call. V dropped 4 bases and J dropped 0 bases, with 7 bases sitting between them. The CDR3 is 13 amino acids. The germline CDR1 and CDR2 sequences are SGHTS and YDEGEE. CDR3 region: CASSTGLNTEAFF. CDR3 bases: TGTGCCAGCAGCACCGGCCTGAACACTGAAGCTTTCTTT.

This clonotype was seen repeatedly, ten times or more. The chain recombines TRBV6-1 with TRBJ1-1, with a weak D call TRBD1 (5 bases). V lost 8 bases and J lost 5, with 9 bases in between. CDR1 and CDR2 (germline): MNHNS, SASEGT. This CDR3 comprises 11 residues. CDR3 DNA: TGTGCCAGCGAGCAGGGAACTGAAGCTTTCTTT. Protein: CASEQGTEAFF.

This clonotype was picked up many times. The rearrangement joins TRBV24-1 to TRBJ2-2; D possibly corresponds to TRBD2 (5 bases). V shed 0 bases and J shed 1 base, with 11 bases lying between them. CDR3 size: 17 residues. The V gene's germline CDR1 is KGHDR and CDR2 SFDVKD. The CDR3 nucleotides read TGTGCCACCAGTGATTTGCGAGGGAGAGGGAACACCGGGGAGCTGTTTTTT. It is translated as CATSDLRGRGNTGELFF.